One sample yielded the 25 T cell receptor beta chains listed below, sequenced in a study of siplizumab effects on memory and regulatory T cells. The method was immunoSEQ multiplex PCR; TCRdb's version includes in-frame clones alone and lacks a portion of them. The profile shows more than 85,000 clones, over 85% of them singletons. The sequenced sample was CD4+ T cells sorted from blood. The receptors derive from a human donor in good health.

This sequence joins TRBV6-5 and TRBJ2-2; 8 positions agree with TRBD2. CDR1 MNHEY and CDR2 SVGAGI come from the germline V gene. This CDR3 contains 12 residues. The CDR3 nucleotides are TGTGCGCTGGGACTAGTGGGCGGGGAGCTGTTTTTT. Residues: CALGLVGGELFF.

The chain employs TRBV6-1 and TRBJ2-1; 9 positions agree with TRBD2. The ends lost 2 bases at V and 5 bases at J; junction bases unmatched: 7. This CDR3 is built from 16 residues. The germline gives CDR1 MNHNS, CDR2 SASEGT. CDR3 DNA sequence: TGTGCCAGCAGTGAACTGTCTAGCGGGGTCCACAATGAGCAGTTCTTC. Encoded protein: CASSELSSGVHNEQFF.

DNA for the CDR3: TGCGCCAGCAGCTTGGGGTCAAAGGGTTGGGACGAGCAGTACTTC. It specifies CASSLGSKGWDEQYF. The J gene is TRBJ2-7, the V gene TRBV5-1, with D unresolved. CDR3 length: 15 amino acids. The germline V gene has CDR1 SGHRS and CDR2 YFSETQ. The ends were cut back, 0 bases at V and 5 bases at J, with 15 bases in the middle.

The chain combines TRBV5-4 with TRBJ2-7, with D possibly TRBD1 on 6 matching bases. Trimming cost V 5 bases and J 4 bases, with 13 bases left between them. From germline, CDR1 is SGHNT and CDR2 YYREEE (reference sequence). This CDR3 has 13 residues. CDR3 DNA sequence: TGTGCCAGCAGTTACCAACAGGGTTACGAGCAGTACTTC. Protein sequence: CASSYQQGYEQYF.

The rearrangement joins TRBV7-2 to TRBJ2-1, with 7 nucleotides matching TRBD2. The V segment lost 2 bases and the J segment 2 bases; nucleotides outside the gene matches: 6. Looked up from germline, CDR1 is SGHTA and CDR2 is FQGNSA. The CDR3 is 16 residues long. CDR3 nucleotides: TGTGCCAGCAGCTTATCCTCCAGCGGGGCCTACAATGAGCAGTTCTTC. Translation: CASSLSSSGAYNEQFF.

The chain joins TRBV6-6 to TRBJ2-3; 9 nucleotides align to TRBD2. The ends lost 6 bases at V and 3 bases at J; junction bases unmatched: 1. The CDR3 runs 13 residues. CDR1 is MNHNY, CDR2 SVGAGI, per germline (reference sequence). CDR3 sequence reads: CASRTSGTDTQYF. The CDR3 region has the DNA TGTGCCAGCAGGACTAGCGGTACAGATACGCAGTATTTT.

The V call is TRBV5-5, the J call TRBJ1-2, with 7 bases identical to TRBD1. The CDR3 totals 18 residues. The V segment lost 3 bases and the J segment 5 bases; nucleotides outside the gene matches: 19. Germline V gene lookup returns CDR1 SGHKS and CDR2 YYEKEE (reference sequence). The DNA of the CDR3 is TGTGCCAGCAGCTCTGGGGATTTCTCAGGGGGTACAGGGTATGGCTACACCTTC. This encodes CASSSGDFSGGTGYGYTF.

CDR3 sequence (DNA): TGTGCCAGCAGCTTAGAGGTAGAAACTGAGCAGTTCTTC. This gives the protein CASSLEVETEQFF. The chain recombines TRBV7-8 with TRBJ2-1; D call uncertain. The CDR3 spans 13 residues. Trimming removed 1 base at V and 9 bases at J, with 10 bases between. In germline, CDR1 is SGHVS, CDR2 FQNEAQ.

The chain uses TRBV6-5 and TRBJ1-2; a possible D gene is TRBD1 (5 bases). Germline assignment: CDR1 MNHEY and CDR2 SVGAGI. Deletions cut 10 bases from V and 2 bases from J, with 17 bases between. This CDR3 region has 14 residues. Here the CDR3 DNA reads TGTGCCACCTCCCGAGACAGCCTAAACTATGGCTACACCTTC. Translating gives CATSRDSLNYGYTF.

The chain is built from TRBV6-5 and TRBJ1-2; 10 bases match TRBD1. J gave up 0 bases and V 7 bases, and 5 bases lay outside the gene matches. Germline V gives CDR1 MNHEY, CDR2 SVGAGI. CDR3 length: 15 residues. Written as DNA, the CDR3 is TGTGCCAGCAACGACGGACAGGGGGCTAACTATGGCTACACCTTC. Residues: CASNDGQGANYGYTF.

The V gene is TRBV18, the J gene TRBJ2-3, with 10 bases aligning to TRBD2. The J segment lost 3 bases and the V segment lost 6 bases, leaving 9 bases of the junction unmatched. The CDR3 covers 16 residues. Germline values: CDR1 KGHSH, CDR2 LQKENI. The CDR3 sequence: CASSRTPSGGTDTQYF. Written as DNA, the CDR3 is TGTGCCAGCTCCCGCACCCCTAGCGGGGGTACAGATACGCAGTATTTT.

V usage is TRBV11-2 and J usage is TRBJ2-2; D call uncertain. V gave up 5 bases and J gave up 1 base, with 11 bases separating them. The CDR3 runs to 15 residues. Germline V gene lookup returns CDR1 SGHAT and CDR2 FQNNGV. The CDR3 region has the DNA TGTGCCAGCAGCAGAGGATGGCAGAACACCGGGGAGCTGTTTTTT. Protein product: CASSRGWQNTGELFF. Using reference TRBV11-2 and TRBJ2-2 for the parts outside the CDR3, the full variable domain is EAGVAQSPRYKIIEKRQSVAFWCNPISGHATLYWYQQILGQGPKLLIQFQNNGVVDDSQLPKDRFSAERLKGVDSTLKIQPAKLEDSAVYLCASSRGWQNTGELFFGEGSRLTVL.

V and J are TRBV4-1 and TRBJ2-6; TRBD2 might be the D (6 bases). This CDR3 is 17 amino acids long. Germline loops: CDR1 MGHRA, CDR2 YSYEKL. Trimming left V 0 bases short and J 2 bases short, with 11 bases between. The CDR3 spells CASSQEWSGAGANVLTF. CDR3 nucleotide sequence: TGCGCCAGCAGCCAAGAATGGTCGGGGGCTGGGGCCAACGTCCTGACTTTC.

This chain connects TRBV29-1 to TRBJ2-1; 9 bases line up with TRBD2. With 5 bases clipped from V and 6 bases from J, the junction kept 5 bases outside the gene matches. Germline values: CDR1 SQVTM, CDR2 ANQGSEA. CDR3 length: 13 amino acids. The CDR3 DNA follows: TGCAGCGTTTCCGGGACTAGCCCCAATGAGCAGTTCTTC. This codes for CSVSGTSPNEQFF.

CDR3 amino acids: CTSSHSASGTYEQYF. The CDR3 nucleotides are TGCACCAGCAGCCATTCGGCTAGCGGAACTTACGAGCAGTACTTC. The J gene is TRBJ2-7, the V gene TRBV1; the listed D gene, TRBD2, was not tested against the DNA. TRBV1 is termed a pseudogene. This CDR3 region has 15 residues.

This chain links TRBV10-3 with TRBJ1-4; 12 bases agree with TRBD1. The CDR3 consists of 13 residues. The V gene end was trimmed by 10 bases and the J gene end by 8 bases; junction bases not matched to a gene: 5. CDR1 is ENHRY, CDR2 SYGVKD, per germline. The CDR3 loop reads CATGTGGEEKLFF. CDR3 nucleotide sequence: TGTGCCACGGGGACAGGGGGCGAAGAAAAACTGTTTTTT.

The V and J genes are TRBV5-6 and TRBJ2-3, with D perhaps TRBD2 (5 bases). Germline CDR1 is SGHDT and CDR2 is YYEEEE. This CDR3 spans 14 amino acids. V lost 3 bases and J 2 bases, leaving 10 bases between the germline ends. CDR3 loop: CASSSGLSTDTQYF. In DNA form, the CDR3 reads TGTGCCAGCAGCTCCGGACTCTCCACAGATACGCAGTATTTT. Looking up the rest from reference TRBV5-6 and TRBJ2-3 gives the full variable domain: DAGVTQSPTHLIKTRGQQVTLRCSPKSGHDTVSWYQQALGQGPQFIFQYYEEEERQRGNFPDRFSGHQFPNYSSELNVNALLLGDSALYLCASSSGLSTDTQYFGPGTRLTVL.

The chain joins TRBV5-1 to TRBJ2-1; 7 bases match TRBD2. CDR3 size: 16 residues. Germline lookup yields CDR1 SGHRS and CDR2 YFSETQ. J was trimmed by 9 bases and V by 0 bases; bases with no gene match: 12. The CDR3 bases are TGCGCCAGCAGCTTGGGAGCGGGCGGGAGAAATAGTGAGCAGTTCTTC. As protein: CASSLGAGGRNSEQFF. Looking up the rest from reference TRBV5-1 and TRBJ2-1 gives the full variable domain: KAGVTQTPRYLIKTRGQQVTLSCSPISGHRSVSWYQQTPGQGLQFLFEYFSETQRNKGNFPGRFSGRQFSNSRSEMNVSTLELGDSALYLCASSLGAGGRNSEQFFGPGTRLTVL.

A remark on this clone: Other DNA variants within this sample encode the same CDR3. The CDR3 DNA reads as TGTGCCAGCAGCGTAAGGGGCGGCACAGATACGCAGTATTTT. This encodes CASSVRGGTDTQYF. The chain employs TRBV9 and TRBJ2-3; D possibly corresponds to TRBD1 (5 bases). The CDR3 extends over 14 amino acids. Germline CDR1 reads SGDLS; CDR2 reads YYNGEE. Trimming removed 1 base from V and 1 base from J, with 7 bases in between.

The chain has TRBV6-5 and TRBJ1-6; 7 nucleotides align to TRBD1. The germline CDR1 and CDR2 sequences are MNHEY and SVGAGI. CDR3 length equals 13 residues. V lost 10 bases, J lost 10 bases, and 10 bases stayed unmatched. The CDR3 DNA is TGTGCCATCCGACAGGGAAGGAGCTCACCCCTCCACTTT. Translating gives CAIRQGRSSPLHF.

The CDR3 DNA reads as TGTGCCAGCAGCCTACGAGGACAGGGGGTGAACGAGCAGTACTTC. Amino acid sequence: CASSLRGQGVNEQYF. The chain is built from TRBV5-4 and TRBJ2-7; TRBD1 aligns across 10 bases. Per the germline V gene, CDR1 is SGHNT and CDR2 is YYREEE (reference sequence). There are 15 residues in the CDR3. The V segment lost 4 bases and the J segment 5 bases; nucleotides outside the gene matches: 9. The full variable domain, rest sourced from reference TRBV5-4 and TRBJ2-7, is ETGVTQSPTHLIKTRGQQVTLRCSSQSGHNTVSWYQQALGQGPQFIFQYYREEENGRGNFPPRFSGLQFPNYSSELNVNALELDDSALYLCASSLRGQGVNEQYFGPGTRLTVT.

This rearrangement joins TRBV30 to TRBJ2-5; 7 bases are a match to TRBD2. This CDR3 spans 14 amino acids. Unmatched junction bases numbered 6, after V lost 0 bases and J lost 5 bases. CDR1 is GTSNPN, CDR2 SVGIG, per germline (reference sequence). The CDR3 loop is CAWSVTGGWETQYF. CDR3 in DNA: TGTGCCTGGAGTGTAACGGGGGGATGGGAGACCCAGTACTTC.

The chain recombines TRBV2 with TRBJ1-5; possible D gene TRBD1, 5 bases. Germline values: CDR1 SNHLY, CDR2 FYNNEI. V was cut by 8 bases and J by 9 bases, with 17 bases left in between. The CDR3 length is 13 residues. The CDR3 bases are TGTGCCAGCTCGGGGCAGGTCGTATGGCCCCAGCATTTT. The encoded protein is CASSGQVVWPQHF. The variable domain in full, with the rest retrieved from reference TRBV2 and TRBJ1-5, is EPEVTQTPSHQVTQMGQEVILRCVPISNHLYFYWYRQILGQKVEFLVSFYNNEISEKSEIFDDQFSVERPDGSNFTLKIRSTKLEDSAMYFCASSGQVVWPQHFGDGTRLSIL.

The rearrangement uses TRBV2 and TRBJ2-1; D perhaps matches TRBD2 (5 bases). CDR1 SNHLY and CDR2 FYNNEI come from the germline V gene. The CDR3 runs to 15 residues. Trimming stripped 2 bases from V and 0 bases from J, with 8 bases between. Here the CDR3 DNA reads TGTGCCAGCAGTGAATCAGCGGACTCCTACAATGAGCAGTTCTTC. It codes for CASSESADSYNEQFF.

This rearrangement joins TRBV5-4 to TRBJ2-2, with 12 bases that match TRBD1. Germline V gene data show CDR1 as SGHNT and CDR2 as YYREEE (reference sequence). J was trimmed by 6 bases and V by 3 bases; bases with no gene match: 6. The CDR3 is made up of 16 amino acids. DNA of the CDR3: TGTGCCAGCAGCTGGGACCGGGACAGGGGGCCCGGGGAGCTGTTTTTT. Amino acid sequence: CASSWDRDRGPGELFF.